A selection of T cell receptor beta chains follows, all from one sample in a study of T cell repertoires in aging, cancer and after chemotherapy. TCRdb independently ran MiXCR on the multiplex PCR reads; one entry per CDR3 protein. The table includes about 1,300 distinct CDR3 sequences, around 30% detected once. Sequencing was done on a sample of blood. Every receptor here comes from a human donor with a solid tumor. The donor label of this sample is uncertain. Both conserved end residues are part of each CDR3. Each record gives: J gene, V gene, clone size, D gene, CDR3 DNA, CDR3 protein. D genes are given only for firm matches. Some rows mark clone size as missing; the rest say once, few, many or name a class of expanded clone.

J: TRBJ2-3
V: TRBV5-4
size: .
D: .
DNA: TGTGCCAGCAGCTTGGGGCTAGGACGGGCAGATACGCAGTATTTT
CDR3: CASSLGLGRADTQYF

J: TRBJ1-3
V: TRBV7-9
size: few
D: .
DNA: TGTGCCAGCAGCCCGGACAGCTCTGGAAACACCATATATTTT
CDR3: CASSPDSSGNTIYF

J: TRBJ2-1
V: TRBV12-3/TRBV12-4
size: .
D: .
DNA: TGTGCCAGCAGCCAAGGCGCCGGTAGGGTGAACAATGAGCAGTTCTTC
CDR3: CASSQGAGRVNNEQFF

J: TRBJ2-5
V: TRBV6-6
size: .
D: .
DNA: TGTGCCAGCAGTCTAAACGGGGGAGTCGGGGTGGAGACCCAGTACTTC
CDR3: CASSLNGGVGVETQYF

J: TRBJ1-1
V: TRBV30
size: large
D: .
DNA: TGTGCCTGGAGTGTACTCCTTGGGGCAGGCACTGAAGCTTTCTTT
CDR3: CAWSVLLGAGTEAFF

J: TRBJ1-3
V: TRBV5-4
size: .
D: TRBD1
DNA: TGTGCCAGCAGCCTGGACAGGCCAGGCTCTGGAAACACCATATATTTT
CDR3: CASSLDRPGSGNTIYF

J: TRBJ2-5
V: TRBV29-1
size: .
D: TRBD1
DNA: TGCAGCGTTGCTTTGACAGGGATCAGAGAGACCCAGTACTTC
CDR3: CSVALTGIRETQYF

J: TRBJ2-7
V: TRBV7-9
size: few
D: TRBD1
DNA: TGTGCCAGCAGCCCCAGTGGACAGGCTACCTACGAGCAGTACTTC
CDR3: CASSPSGQATYEQYF

J: TRBJ2-3
V: TRBV27
size: .
D: .
DNA: TGTGCCAGTGGGGGGGGCCAGGACTACACAGATACGCAGTATTTT
CDR3: CASGGGQDYTDTQYF

J: TRBJ2-7
V: TRBV11-1
size: .
D: TRBD2
DNA: TGTGCCAGCAGCTCGCTGTTCCTACTCTTAGCGGGAGATGAGCAGTACTTC
CDR3: CASSSLFLLLAGDEQYF

J: TRBJ1-2
V: TRBV6-1
size: few
D: TRBD1
DNA: TGTGCCAGCAGTGCCCAGTACAGGGGGGAGGATGGCTACACCTTC
CDR3: CASSAQYRGEDGYTF

J: TRBJ2-7
V: TRBV6-5
size: hyperexpanded
D: .
DNA: TGTGCCAGCAGCCCGACAGGCTGGCTCGGCTCCTACGAGCAGTACTTC
CDR3: CASSPTGWLGSYEQYF

J: TRBJ2-5
V: TRBV20-1
size: .
D: TRBD2
DNA: TGCAGTGCTATCGCGGACCTAGCGGTACAAGAGACCCAGTACTTC
CDR3: CSAIADLAVQETQYF

J: TRBJ2-3
V: TRBV24-1
size: .
D: .
DNA: TGTGCCACCAGTGAGGAATTCGATACGCAGTATTTT
CDR3: CATSEEFDTQYF

J: TRBJ2-7
V: TRBV6-5
size: large
D: TRBD1
DNA: TGTGCCAGCAGTTACCTTAGGACAGGGACCTACGAGCAGTACTTC
CDR3: CASSYLRTGTYEQYF

J: TRBJ1-4
V: TRBV18
size: .
D: TRBD1
DNA: TGTGCCAGCTCTCCTACCGGGACAGGGAGTAATGAAAAACTGTTTTTT
CDR3: CASSPTGTGSNEKLFF

J: TRBJ2-1
V: TRBV6-5
size: large
D: .
DNA: TGTGCCAGCAGTTACGGGCAGGGCGATGAGCAGTTCTTC
CDR3: CASSYGQGDEQFF

J: TRBJ2-7
V: TRBV15
size: few
D: TRBD2
DNA: TGTGCCACCAGCAGATTGGTGGGGGGGTACGAGCAGTACTTC
CDR3: CATSRLVGGYEQYF

J: TRBJ2-6
V: TRBV7-9
size: .
D: .
DNA: TGTGCCAGCAGCTCCGTACTCGTGTTGGGGGCCAACGTCCTGACTTTC
CDR3: CASSSVLVLGANVLTF

J: TRBJ1-1
V: TRBV6-5
size: large
D: .
DNA: TGTGCCAGCAGTTACTCGCGCCGGGGACTGAACACTGAAGCTTTCTTT
CDR3: CASSYSRRGLNTEAFF

J: TRBJ2-3
V: TRBV5-1
size: .
D: TRBD2
DNA: TGCGCCAGCAGCTTGTCGCGGGGGGGCCGGGATACGCAGTATTTT
CDR3: CASSLSRGGRDTQYF

J: TRBJ2-7
V: TRBV20-1
size: medium-sized
D: .
DNA: TGCAGTGCTAGTTCACTAGTATCCTACGAGCAGTACTTC
CDR3: CSASSLVSYEQYF